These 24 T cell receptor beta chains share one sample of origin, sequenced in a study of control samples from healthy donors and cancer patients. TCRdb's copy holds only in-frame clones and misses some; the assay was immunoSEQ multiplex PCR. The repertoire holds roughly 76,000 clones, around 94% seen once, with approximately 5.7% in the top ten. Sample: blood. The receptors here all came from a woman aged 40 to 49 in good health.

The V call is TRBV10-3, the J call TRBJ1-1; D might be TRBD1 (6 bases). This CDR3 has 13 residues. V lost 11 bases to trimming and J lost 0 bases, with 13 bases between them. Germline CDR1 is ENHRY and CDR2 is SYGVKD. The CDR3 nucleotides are TGTGCCTCCGGAGGGGGGATGAACACTGAAGCTTTCTTT. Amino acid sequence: CASGGGMNTEAFF.

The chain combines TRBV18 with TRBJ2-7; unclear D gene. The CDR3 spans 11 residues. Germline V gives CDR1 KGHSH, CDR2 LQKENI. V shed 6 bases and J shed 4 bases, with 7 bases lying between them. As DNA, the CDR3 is TGTGCCAGCTCTGGCGAGTACGAGCAGTACTTC. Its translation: CASSGEYEQYF.

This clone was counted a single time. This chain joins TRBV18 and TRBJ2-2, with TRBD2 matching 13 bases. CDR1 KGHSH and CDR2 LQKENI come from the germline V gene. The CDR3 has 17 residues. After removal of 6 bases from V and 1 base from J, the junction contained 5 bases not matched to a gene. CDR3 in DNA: TGTGCCAGCTCTCCGCGACTAGCGGGAGGGAACACCGGGGAGCTGTTTTTT. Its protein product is CASSPRLAGGNTGELFF.

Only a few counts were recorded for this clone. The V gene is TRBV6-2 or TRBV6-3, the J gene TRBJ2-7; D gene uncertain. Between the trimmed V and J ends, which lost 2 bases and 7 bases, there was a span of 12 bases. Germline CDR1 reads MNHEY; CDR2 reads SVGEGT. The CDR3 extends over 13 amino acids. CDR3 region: CASSYTTAQEQYF. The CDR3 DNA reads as TGTGCCAGCAGTTACACTACGGCTCAGGAGCAGTACTTC.

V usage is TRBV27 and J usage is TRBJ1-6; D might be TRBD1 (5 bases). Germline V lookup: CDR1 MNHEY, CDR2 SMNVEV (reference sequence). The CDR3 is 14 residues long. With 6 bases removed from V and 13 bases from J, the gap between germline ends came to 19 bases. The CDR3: CASSRALPAGPLHF. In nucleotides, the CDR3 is TGTGCCAGCAGCCGCGCCCTACCCGCAGGGCCCCTCCACTTT.

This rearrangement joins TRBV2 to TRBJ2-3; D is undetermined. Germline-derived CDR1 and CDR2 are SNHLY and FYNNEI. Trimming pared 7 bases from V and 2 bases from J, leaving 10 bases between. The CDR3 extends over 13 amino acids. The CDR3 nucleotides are TGTGCCAGCAATCTGGGGATCACAGATACGCAGTATTTT. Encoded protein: CASNLGITDTQYF.

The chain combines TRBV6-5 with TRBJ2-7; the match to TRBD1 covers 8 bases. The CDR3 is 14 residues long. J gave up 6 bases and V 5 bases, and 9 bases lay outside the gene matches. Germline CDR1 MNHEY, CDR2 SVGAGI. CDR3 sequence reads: CASSKDRDIGEQYF. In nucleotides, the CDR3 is TGTGCCAGCAGTAAGGACAGGGACATCGGCGAGCAGTACTTC.

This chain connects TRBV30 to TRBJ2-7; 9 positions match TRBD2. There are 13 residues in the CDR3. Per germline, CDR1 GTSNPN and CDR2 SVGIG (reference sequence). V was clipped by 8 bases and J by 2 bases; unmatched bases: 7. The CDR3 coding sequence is TGTGCCGGTAGCGGGAGTTCGCCCTACGAGCAGTACTTC. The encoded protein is CAGSGSSPYEQYF.

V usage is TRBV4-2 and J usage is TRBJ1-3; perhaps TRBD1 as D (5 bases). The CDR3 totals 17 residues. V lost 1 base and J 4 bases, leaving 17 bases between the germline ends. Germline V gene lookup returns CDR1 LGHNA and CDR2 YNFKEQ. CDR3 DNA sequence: TGTGCCAGCAGCCAAGCAGCCTCGGGCCGGGGGGGAAACACCATATATTTT. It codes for CASSQAASGRGGNTIYF.

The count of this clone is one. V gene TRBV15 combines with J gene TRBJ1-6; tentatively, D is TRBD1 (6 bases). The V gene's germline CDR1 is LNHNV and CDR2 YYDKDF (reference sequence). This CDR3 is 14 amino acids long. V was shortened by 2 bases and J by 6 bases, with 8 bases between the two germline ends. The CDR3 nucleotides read TGTGCCACCAGCAGAAGGGGGGGTAATTCACCCCTCCACTTT. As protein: CATSRRGGNSPLHF.

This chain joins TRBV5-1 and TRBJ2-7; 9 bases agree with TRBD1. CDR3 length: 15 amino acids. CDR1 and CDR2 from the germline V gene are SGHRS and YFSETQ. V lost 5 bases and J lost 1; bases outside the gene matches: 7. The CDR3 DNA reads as TGCGCCAGCAGGTCAGGGACAGGGATATCCTACGAGCAGTACTTC. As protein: CASRSGTGISYEQYF. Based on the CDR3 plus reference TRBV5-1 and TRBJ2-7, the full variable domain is KAGVTQTPRYLIKTRGQQVTLSCSPISGHRSVSWYQQTPGQGLQFLFEYFSETQRNKGNFPGRFSGRQFSNSRSEMNVSTLELGDSALYLCASRSGTGISYEQYFGPGTRLTVT.

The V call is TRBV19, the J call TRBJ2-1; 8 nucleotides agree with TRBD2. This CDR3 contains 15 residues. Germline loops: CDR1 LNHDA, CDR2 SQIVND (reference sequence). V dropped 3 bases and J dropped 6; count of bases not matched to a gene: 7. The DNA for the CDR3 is TGTGCCAGTAGTATGGCCGGGGGGGAACCCAATGAGCAGTTCTTC. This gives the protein CASSMAGGEPNEQFF.

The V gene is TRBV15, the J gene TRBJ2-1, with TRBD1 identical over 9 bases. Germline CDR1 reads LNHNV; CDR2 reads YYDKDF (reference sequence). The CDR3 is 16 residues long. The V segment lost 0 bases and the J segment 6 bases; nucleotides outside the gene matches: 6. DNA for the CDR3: TGTGCCACCAGCAGAGATCGGGGGACAGGGATCAATGAGCAGTTCTTC. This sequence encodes CATSRDRGTGINEQFF.

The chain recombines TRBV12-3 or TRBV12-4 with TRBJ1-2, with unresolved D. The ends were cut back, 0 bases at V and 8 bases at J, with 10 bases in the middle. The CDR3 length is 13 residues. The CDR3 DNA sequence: TGTGCCAGCAGTTTAGCGGGGATTTCGGGCTACACCTTC. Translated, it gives CASSLAGISGYTF.

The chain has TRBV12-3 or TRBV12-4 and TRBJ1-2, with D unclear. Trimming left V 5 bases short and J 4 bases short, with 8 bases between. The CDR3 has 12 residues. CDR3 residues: CASSITTYGYTF. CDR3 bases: TGTGCCAGCAGTATAACAACCTATGGCTACACCTTC.

Here the CDR3 DNA reads TGTGCCAGCCAAAACCCACCACAACGGGGCTACACCTTC. Translating it yields CASQNPPQRGYTF. V gene TRBV12-3 or TRBV12-4 combines with J gene TRBJ1-2; D is uncertain. The CDR3 covers 13 residues. The V gene lost 8 bases and the J gene lost 8 bases, with 18 bases spanning the gap.

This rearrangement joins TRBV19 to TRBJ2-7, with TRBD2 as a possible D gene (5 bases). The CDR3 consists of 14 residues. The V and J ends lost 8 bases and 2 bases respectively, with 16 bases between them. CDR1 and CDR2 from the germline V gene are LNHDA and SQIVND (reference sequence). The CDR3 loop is CASRERGATYEQYF. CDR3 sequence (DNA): TGTGCCAGTCGTGAACGGGGAGCGACCTACGAGCAGTACTTC.

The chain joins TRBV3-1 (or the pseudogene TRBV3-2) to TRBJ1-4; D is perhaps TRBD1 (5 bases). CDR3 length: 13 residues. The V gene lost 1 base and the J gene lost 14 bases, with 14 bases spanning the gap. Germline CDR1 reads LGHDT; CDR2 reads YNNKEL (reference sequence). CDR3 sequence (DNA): TGTGCCAGCAGCCAAGTGGCCGGGGGAAGGCTGTTTTTT. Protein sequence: CASSQVAGGRLFF.

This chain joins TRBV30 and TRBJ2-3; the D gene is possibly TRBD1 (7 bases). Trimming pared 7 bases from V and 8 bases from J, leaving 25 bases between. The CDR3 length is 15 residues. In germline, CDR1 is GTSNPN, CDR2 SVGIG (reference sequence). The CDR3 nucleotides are TGTGCCTTTCACCCGGGGACTGGGCAGGGGGGTACGCAGTATTTT. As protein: CAFHPGTGQGGTQYF.

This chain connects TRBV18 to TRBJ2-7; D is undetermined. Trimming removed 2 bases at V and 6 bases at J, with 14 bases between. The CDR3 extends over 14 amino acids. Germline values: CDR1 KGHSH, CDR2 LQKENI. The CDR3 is CASSPNEAWGEQYF. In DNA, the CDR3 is TGTGCCAGCTCACCAAACGAGGCGTGGGGCGAGCAGTACTTC.

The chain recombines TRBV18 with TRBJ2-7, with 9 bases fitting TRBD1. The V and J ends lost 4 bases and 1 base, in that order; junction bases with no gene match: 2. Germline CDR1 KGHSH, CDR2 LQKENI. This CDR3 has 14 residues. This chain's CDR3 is CASSLGQGSYEQYF. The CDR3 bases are TGTGCCAGCTCACTAGGACAGGGGTCCTACGAGCAGTACTTC.

CDR3 loop: CASAPRAGFEKLFF. CDR3 in DNA: TGTGCCAGCGCCCCCCGAGCGGGGTTTGAAAAACTGTTTTTT. The J gene is TRBJ1-4, the V gene TRBV7-9; no reliable D call. This CDR3 contains 14 residues. Germline loops: CDR1 SEHNR, CDR2 FQNEAQ (reference sequence). Trimming cost V 8 bases and J 7 bases, with 17 bases left between them.

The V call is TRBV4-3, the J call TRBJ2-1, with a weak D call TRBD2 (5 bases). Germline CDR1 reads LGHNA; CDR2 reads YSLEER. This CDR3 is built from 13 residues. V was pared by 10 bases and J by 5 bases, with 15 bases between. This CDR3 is CATRGAAHNEQFF. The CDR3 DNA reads TGCGCCACTCGGGGAGCGGCCCACAATGAGCAGTTCTTC.

The CDR3 nucleotides read TGTGCCACCAGTGATACCCAGGGGTCCTACAATGAGCAGTTCTTC. It codes for CATSDTQGSYNEQFF. The J gene is TRBJ2-1, the V gene TRBV24-1; TRBD1 might be the D (6 bases). V was shortened by 3 bases and J by 1 base, with 9 bases between the two germline ends. The CDR3 extends over 15 amino acids. Germline lookup yields CDR1 KGHDR and CDR2 SFDVKD.